This T cell receptor (beta chain) was retrieved from a study of cytomegalovirus exposure and HLA in healthy donors (dated 2017 in TCRdb). As for the study more broadly: An earlier analysis of some 550 of the donors reported 250 to 300 Gb of sequence data and 100 million to 140 million unique TCR beta sequences from about 179 million T cells. Of the 300 to 450 genotyped donors, approximately 83% fell in the genetic ancestry cluster associated with self-reported Caucasian donors. Across around 400 genotyped donors of the cohort, an average of about 250,000 unique TCR beta nucleotide sequences per donor were sequenced, and approximately 17% of those sequences were non-productive. The number of typed donors differed by locus: about 620-640 for A, B, C, DRB1 and DQB1; approximately 520 for DQA1; around 610 for DPA1; and roughly 450 for DPB1. The study aimed to test whether signatures of past pathogen exposure could be identified by cataloging public T cell receptors. In the later analysis, no new phenotypic data were used to find candidate immune exposures; instead, reliance was placed on TCR beta sequences and their occurrence across donors. Besides the first cohort of approximately 710 subjects, a separate validation cohort made up of some 110 different subjects was used. An early release that covered around 590 HLA-typed donors contained 300 to 350 gigabases of sequencing data and approximately 85 million unique TCR sequences. The study combined high-throughput TCR immunosequencing, statistical association of individual TCRs with disease status, and machine learning to predict cytomegalovirus infection status. An earlier analysis of roughly 600 of the donors used high-throughput TCR beta sequencing to judge whether each TCR beta V gene segment behaved as functional or pseudogenic. All discovery cohort repertoires had been generated using a single sequencing platform. In a later analysis, previously published TCR beta repertoires from several hundred donors were re-analyzed and high-resolution HLA genotyping was added so that TCR occurrence patterns could be studied. HLA typing covered class I and class II loci at four-digit resolution. Donor age, sex, ethnicity and CMV serostatus were compiled alongside the repertoire data. Using immunosequencing, the study profiled T cell repertoires from 500 to 800 subjects and related those repertoires to cytomegalovirus serostatus. Genome-wide SNP genotypes for about 55% of the roughly 670 donors were used in a later genetic analysis, which treated that subset as a discovery cohort. About five DR-DQ haplotypes were treated as single units for association and clustering because of strong linkage in the cohort. Results and caveats for the whole study, not just this receptor: Some IMGT-functional V segments, including TRBV6-2 and TRBV6-3, could not be distinguished by the 87-base-pair reads and were therefore excluded. For the cohort, immune exposure information was limited to CMV serostatus. Most TCR sequences were observed very rarely across donors, whereas some public TCRs were present in many individuals. Sequencing depth was assumed to be roughly uniform across donors in the presence/absence analyses, though that assumption may not hold. Specific HLA alleles were associated with 15,000 to 20,000 TCR beta sequences at a false discovery rate of 0.05 in a later analysis. A group of highly shared sequence variants was considered likely to be a technical artifact of the sequencing pipeline. When HLA alleles, especially DR and DQ, strongly co-occurred, TCR associations were difficult to assign to individual alleles. A later analysis reported that several top co-occurrence clusters appeared linked to parvovirus B19, influenza, CMV and Epstein-Barr virus. Cytomegalovirus status was reported to be diagnosed by the classifier with high specificity and sensitivity in both the original and validation cohorts. Compared with the roughly 710-donor mean, donors in an Asian-associated ancestry cluster had fewer N-insertions in productive TCRs, according to a later genetic analysis. According to a later analysis, most CMV-associated TCR beta chains appeared to be HLA-restricted, and the HLA associations seemed to be driven largely by CMV exposure. A further reported finding was that TCR beta sequences accurately predicted the HLA-A and HLA-B alleles for most subjects in the first cohort. A later genetic analysis associated a missense DCLRE1C variant with V-gene and J-gene trimming of TCR beta chains, and an independent cohort replicated the association. In vitro tests confirmed that a few of the cytomegalovirus-associated TCR beta chains recognize cytomegalovirus antigens. Because counts were too low, about 15 rarely observed V segments, including chromosome 9 orphons, were left out of the earlier analysis of about 620 of the donors. In a later analysis, TCR association rates were found to vary across HLA loci, with the most associated TCRs seen for DRB1 alleles and the fewest for HLA-C alleles. The cohort was sequenced for TCR beta chains only, and without alpha or paired-chain data the features that could be detected were limited. Because HLA typing was missing for some donors at each locus, association tests included only the typed subset. Broadly in line with IMGT annotations, most TCR beta V segments showed up in productive rearrangements about 87% or about 30% of the time in an earlier analysis of under 700 of the donors. A later analysis found that HLA-associated TCR beta chains were more clonally expanded and had lower generation probabilities than equally common non-associated chains. The authors suggested that the approach could potentially be generalized to other disease states and immunological phenotypes. A total of 150 to 200 TCR beta chains were listed by the study as associated with cytomegalovirus. Correlated functional status among segregating V segments might be attributable to linkage disequilibrium, but an unknown experimental factor could not be ruled out.

This clone was counted between two and nine times. No antigen is known for it. No much larger clone is present one base from it, and per-base qualities are unavailable. For CDR1 and CDR2, the germline V gene (reference sequence) lists GTSNPN and SVGIG. V sheds 2 bases and J sheds 6 bases, leaving 7 bases between their ends. Its CDR3 holds 11 amino acids, cysteine through phenylalanine. CDR3 DNA is the only sequence kept; it has 33 bases, read in frame from the first base. The cohort consisted of fewer than 700 healthy bone marrow donors. All cohort members were sampled while nominally healthy, although unrecorded immune exposures were likely present. The donor tested CMV seronegative and was one of the 352 seronegative cohort members. A peripheral blood sample was collected from each donor, and TCR beta sequencing was performed on peripheral blood mononuclear cells. The Qiagen DNeasy Blood Extraction Kit was used to extract genomic DNA from the blood cell samples.

To prepare the library, the immunoSEQ multiplex PCR assay was applied. A mixture of 60 forward primers for TCR Vbeta segments and 13 reverse primers for TCR Jbeta segments was used in the multiplex PCR. The CDR3 region of rearranged TCR beta genes was amplified from genomic DNA by a multiplex PCR assay. The Illumina HiSeq System was used to sequence the amplified TCR beta libraries as 87-base-pair reads. Per the original workflow: In a later analysis, roughly 80 million unique TCR beta chains were counted across the 500 to 700 repertoires, and around 10 million of these chains were shared by at least two donors. Raw reads were error-corrected and collapsed into unique sequences with a nearest-neighbor algorithm that merged closely related sequences to remove PCR and sequencing errors. CDR3 sequences were aligned to IMGT reference sequences to assign V, D and J gene segments. For a sequence to be retained, a match of at least six nucleotides to both a V gene segment and a J gene segment was required. A rearrangement was called productive if the CDR3 had no stop codons and remained in frame with V and J, and every other rearrangement was called non-productive. CDR3 was defined by IMGT convention, running from the second conserved V-encoded cysteine to the conserved J-encoded phenylalanine. Sequences without an unambiguous match to a single V gene segment were excluded from the earlier analysis of a few hundred of the donors. An earlier analysis of a few hundred of the donors called V segments functional above 56.7% productive rearrangements and segregating when the between-donor standard deviation exceeded 5%. A statistical classification framework was developed to diagnose cytomegalovirus status using the catalog of TCR beta chain sequences. A later analysis assigned V and J genes by comparing TCR nucleotide sequences with IMGT/GENE-DB human TR gene sequences. Using the TCRdist pipeline, a later analysis assigned CDR3 sequences along with most-parsimonious VDJ recombination scenarios. In a later analysis, each TCR beta chain was defined by its CDR3 amino acid sequence together with its V-gene family, and reads without a unique V-gene family were excluded. A later analysis removed 450 to 600 highly shared, low-generation-probability nucleotide sequences to deal with suspected cross-contamination and a sequencing artifact. For each public chain, a later analysis derived a clonal expansion index from normalized ranks of inferred template counts within each repertoire. In a later analysis, generation probabilities were computed with a VDJ recombination model fitted to out-of-frame rearrangements, and the resulting probabilities were checked against IGoR. In a later analysis, TCR-TCR, TCR-HLA and TCR-CMV co-occurrence was scored with hypergeometric tests, and a repertoire-size bias correction was applied to TCR pairs. False discovery rates were estimated in a later analysis by permuting HLA or CMV assignments 20 times. In a later analysis, co-occurring TCRs were grouped using DBSCAN, with TCRdist sequence similarity added in when clustering inside HLA-allele-positive subsets. For co-occurrence clustering, repertoires with fewer than 30,000 or more than 120,000 public chains were excluded, along with about five repertoires with anomalous nucleotide sharing. TCRdb limited this immuneACCESS table to in-frame rearrangements with V and J called. A share of clones is missing; checked studies link under half to unresolved V genes, and the rest is unexplained. That table gives V, J and clone size, and the DNA gave D and trimming. In this sample the table shows around 140,000 clones, roughly 89% of which occur a single time. The ten top clones hold around 5.5% of the sample.

The chain is encoded by TRBV30 joined to TRBJ1-1; TRBD1 might be the D gene, on 5 matching bases. The clonotype was recovered from a woman younger than 45 in good health and CMV-seronegative. Sequences were obtained from PBMCs. The bases read TGTGCCTGGAGTACAGGAGCTGAAGCTTTCTTT. Translation gives CAWSTGAEAFF.